This T cell receptor beta chain derives from a study of blood T cell repertoires in COVID-19. Study summary: Spain, Italy and the United States supplied samples that represented acute and convalescent COVID-19.

Germline-derived CDR1 and CDR2 are SGHAT and FQDESV (reference sequence). This CDR3 has 15 amino acids. The junction had 7 bases not matched to a gene; V was cut back by 9 bases and J by 0 bases. TCRdb's table, derived via immunoSEQ multiplex PCR, lists solely in-frame clones and lacks some. Here the sample spans roughly 290,000 clones, over 75% being singletons. The sequencing sample was made of peripheral blood. The chain couples TRBV11-1 to TRBJ2-7; 11 bases match TRBD2. The source of this sequence is a human donor with COVID-19, enrolled during active disease. The donor label of this sample is uncertain. DNA of the CDR3: TGTGCCAGTCGAAGACTAGCGGGGAGCTCCTACGAGCAGTACTTC. This encodes CASRRLAGSSYEQYF.